These T cell receptor beta chains were read from a single sample in a study of CXCR3-negative and CXCR3-positive naive CD8 T cells. TCRdb reprocessed the 5' RACE reads, keeping one entry per CDR3 protein, no DNA. The ten top clones account for less than 0.85%, within a sample of tens of thousands of distinct CDR3 sequences. Input material: naive CXCR3+ CD8+ T cells from blood. Receptor source: a human donor in good health. Some clones in this sample may be carry-over from other donors' samples. Both conserved end residues are part of each CDR3. Fields, in order: CDR3 protein, J gene, V gene.

CDR3aa: CASTPGGAHEQYF; j_gene: TRBJ2-7; v_gene: TRBV12-3/TRBV12-4
CDR3aa: CASSLPPRGGREQYF; j_gene: TRBJ2-7; v_gene: TRBV28
CDR3aa: CASWTGQGMDEQFF; j_gene: TRBJ2-1; v_gene: TRBV27
CDR3aa: CASSFEAVGHSPLHF; j_gene: TRBJ1-6; v_gene: TRBV28
CDR3aa: CSVDIRGATVNEQFF; j_gene: TRBJ2-1; v_gene: TRBV29-1
CDR3aa: CASRWSGFSTDTQYF; j_gene: TRBJ2-3; v_gene: TRBV28
CDR3aa: CASSPPPGLANNEQFF; j_gene: TRBJ2-1; v_gene: TRBV7-2
CDR3aa: CASSFSGTQPQHF; j_gene: TRBJ1-5; v_gene: TRBV27
CDR3aa: CSVPGTPYNEQFF; j_gene: TRBJ2-1; v_gene: TRBV29-1
CDR3aa: CASQGTGATYEQYF; j_gene: TRBJ2-7; v_gene: TRBV28
CDR3aa: CASGFSADTQYF; j_gene: TRBJ2-3; v_gene: TRBV12-5
CDR3aa: CSVENWSSYEQYF; j_gene: TRBJ2-7; v_gene: TRBV29-1
CDR3aa: CASTPRGGDTEAFF; j_gene: TRBJ1-1; v_gene: TRBV12-3/TRBV12-4
CDR3aa: CASSWTGDYEQYF; j_gene: TRBJ2-7; v_gene: TRBV5-6
CDR3aa: CSVDDSSYEQYF; j_gene: TRBJ2-7; v_gene: TRBV29-1
CDR3aa: CASSLVSGGYLIEGRNEQFF; j_gene: TRBJ2-1; v_gene: TRBV5-5
CDR3aa: CASSYSTGLASETQYF; j_gene: TRBJ2-5; v_gene: TRBV6-6